This record covers a single TCR beta chain. What it binds is not known. This entry is derived from a study of immune evolution from preneoplasia to lung adenocarcinoma. Study-wide points: Normal lung had the highest top T cell clone frequencies.

The table came from immunoSEQ multiplex PCR; TCRdb's copy has only in-frame clones and leaves some out. The sample records about 6,500 clones, 75% to 90% being singletons. Germline V gene sequence: CDR1 MNHNS, CDR2 SASEGT. J was trimmed by 4 bases and V by 6 bases; bases with no gene match: 0. This CDR3 region has 13 residues. Sequenced input: FFPE invasive lung adenocarcinoma tissue. The rearrangement uses TRBV6-1 and TRBJ1-5, with TRBD1 identical over 10 bases. This receptor was obtained from a person aged 55 to 69 with lung adenocarcinoma. The CDR3 sequence is CASRDRGNQPQHF. The DNA of the CDR3 is TGTGCCAGCAGGGACAGGGGGAATCAGCCCCAGCATTTT.